A selection of T cell receptor beta chains follows, all from one sample in a study of regulatory T cells in long-lasting Graves disease. One entry per CDR3 protein results from TCRdb running MiXCR on the multiplex PCR reads. The repertoire holds roughly 500,000 distinct CDR3 sequences, with under 25% as singletons. The material was peripheral blood mononuclear cells (PBMCs), obtained when the disease was refractory, from a patient treated with antithyroid drugs. The receptor source for this set is a female donor with Graves disease. CDR3s include the opening cysteine and the closing phenylalanine or tryptophan. The D gene is left open where the match is weak. Clone size is given for some rows only: seen once, a few or many times, or a class if the clone is expanded.

J gene: TRBJ2-5
V gene: TRBV29-1
D gene: TRBD1
clone size: many
CDR3 protein: CSGGTGLWETQYF
CDR3 DNA: TGCAGCGGCGGGACAGGGCTTTGGGAGACCCAGTACTTC

J gene: TRBJ2-1
V gene: TRBV20-1
D gene: TRBD2
clone size: .
CDR3 protein: CSARDPLAGITPSYNEQFF
CDR3 DNA: TGCAGTGCTAGAGATCCACTAGCGGGCATTACCCCCTCCTACAATGAGCAGTTCTTC

J gene: TRBJ1-5
V gene: TRBV20-1
D gene: .
clone size: few
CDR3 protein: CSAAIGGWGQPQHF
CDR3 DNA: TGCAGTGCTGCTATAGGAGGCTGGGGTCAGCCCCAGCATTTT

J gene: TRBJ1-3
V gene: TRBV10-3
D gene: .
clone size: .
CDR3 protein: CATYGTFGNTIYF
CDR3 DNA: TGTGCCACTTATGGGACATTTGGAAACACCATATATTTT

J gene: TRBJ1-1
V gene: TRBV11-2
D gene: .
clone size: many
CDR3 protein: CASRERGNTEAFF
CDR3 DNA: TGTGCCAGCAGGGAGCGGGGGAACACTGAAGCTTTCTTT

J gene: TRBJ1-2
V gene: TRBV5-1
D gene: .
clone size: few
CDR3 protein: CASSLEAPNYGYTF
CDR3 DNA: TGCGCCAGCAGCTTGGAGGCACCTAACTATGGCTACACCTTC

J gene: TRBJ2-5
V gene: TRBV30
D gene: TRBD1
clone size: .
CDR3 protein: CAWRQGQQETQYF
CDR3 DNA: TGTGCCTGGAGGCAGGGACAGCAAGAGACCCAGTACTTC

J gene: TRBJ2-4
V gene: TRBV28
D gene: TRBD1
clone size: many
CDR3 protein: CASSPRTGGNIQYF
CDR3 DNA: TGTGCCAGCAGTCCGCGGACAGGGGGAAACATTCAGTACTTC

J gene: TRBJ2-2
V gene: TRBV3-1
D gene: .
clone size: few
CDR3 protein: CATQKETGELFF
CDR3 DNA: TGTGCCACCCAGAAAGAAACCGGGGAGCTGTTTTTT

J gene: TRBJ2-7
V gene: TRBV6-5
D gene: .
clone size: many
CDR3 protein: CASSSSPGVSYEQYF
CDR3 DNA: TGTGCCAGCAGTTCATCCCCAGGGGTCTCCTACGAGCAGTACTTC

J gene: TRBJ2-5
V gene: TRBV5-1
D gene: .
clone size: few
CDR3 protein: CASSLAIGQGQETQYF
CDR3 DNA: TGCGCCAGCAGCTTGGCCATCGGGCAGGGACAAGAGACCCAGTACTTC